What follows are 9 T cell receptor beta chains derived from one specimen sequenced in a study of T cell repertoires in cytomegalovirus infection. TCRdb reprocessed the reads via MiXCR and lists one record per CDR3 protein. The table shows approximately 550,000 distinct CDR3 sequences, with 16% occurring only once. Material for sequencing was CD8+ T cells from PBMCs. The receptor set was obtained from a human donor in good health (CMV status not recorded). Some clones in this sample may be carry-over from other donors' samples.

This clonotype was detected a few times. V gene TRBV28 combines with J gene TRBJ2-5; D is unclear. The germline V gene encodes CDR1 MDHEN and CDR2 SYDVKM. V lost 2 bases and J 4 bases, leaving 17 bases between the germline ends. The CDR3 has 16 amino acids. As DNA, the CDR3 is TGTGCCAGCAGTTTAGCGATAGATGCCCCCGGAGAGACCCAGTACTTC. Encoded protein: CASSLAIDAPGETQYF.

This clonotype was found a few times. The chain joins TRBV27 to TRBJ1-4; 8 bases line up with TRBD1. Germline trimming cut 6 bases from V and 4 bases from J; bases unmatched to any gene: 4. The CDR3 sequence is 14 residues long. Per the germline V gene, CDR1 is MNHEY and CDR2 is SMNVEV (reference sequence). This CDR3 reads CASSGTGFNEKLFF. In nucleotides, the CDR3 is TGTGCCAGCAGCGGGACAGGTTTTAATGAAAAACTGTTTTTT.

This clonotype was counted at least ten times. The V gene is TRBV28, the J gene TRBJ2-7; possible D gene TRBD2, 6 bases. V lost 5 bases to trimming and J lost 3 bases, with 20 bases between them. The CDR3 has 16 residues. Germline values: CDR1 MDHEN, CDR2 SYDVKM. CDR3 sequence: CASSEFHRDLVYEQYF. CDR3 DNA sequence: TGTGCCAGCAGTGAATTTCACCGGGACTTAGTCTACGAGCAGTACTTC.

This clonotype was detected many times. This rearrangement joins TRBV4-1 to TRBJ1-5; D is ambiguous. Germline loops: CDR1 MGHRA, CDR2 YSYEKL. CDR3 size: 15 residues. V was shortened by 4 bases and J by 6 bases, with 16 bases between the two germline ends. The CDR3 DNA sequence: TGCGCCAGCAGCCCCGGGAGGCTGTCTAGTCAGCCCCAGCATTTT. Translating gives CASSPGRLSSQPQHF.

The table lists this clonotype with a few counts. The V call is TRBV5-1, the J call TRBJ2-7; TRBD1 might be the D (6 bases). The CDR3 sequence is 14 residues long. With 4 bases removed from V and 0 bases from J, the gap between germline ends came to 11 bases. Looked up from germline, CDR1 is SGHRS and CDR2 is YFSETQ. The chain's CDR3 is CASSLWDISYEQYF. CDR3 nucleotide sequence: TGCGCCAGCAGCCTCTGGGACATCTCCTACGAGCAGTACTTC.

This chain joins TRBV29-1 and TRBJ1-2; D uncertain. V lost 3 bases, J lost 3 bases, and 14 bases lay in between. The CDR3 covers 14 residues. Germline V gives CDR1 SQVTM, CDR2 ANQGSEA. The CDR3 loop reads CSVEYIGQYYGYTF. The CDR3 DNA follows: TGCAGCGTTGAGTATATCGGCCAGTACTATGGCTACACCTTC.

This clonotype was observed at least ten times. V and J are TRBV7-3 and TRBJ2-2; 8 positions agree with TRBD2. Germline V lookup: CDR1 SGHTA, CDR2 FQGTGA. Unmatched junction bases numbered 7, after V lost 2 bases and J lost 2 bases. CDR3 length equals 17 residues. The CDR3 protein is CASSLALVAGNTGELFF. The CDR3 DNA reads TGTGCCAGCAGCTTAGCCTTGGTAGCGGGAAACACCGGGGAGCTGTTTTTT.

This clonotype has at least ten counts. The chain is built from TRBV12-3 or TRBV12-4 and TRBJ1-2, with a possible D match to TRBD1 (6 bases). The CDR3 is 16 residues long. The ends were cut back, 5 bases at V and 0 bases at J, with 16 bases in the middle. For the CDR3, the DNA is TGTGCCAGCAGTCTAAGACACAGGGACGCTAACTATGGCTACACCTTC. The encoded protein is CASSLRHRDANYGYTF.

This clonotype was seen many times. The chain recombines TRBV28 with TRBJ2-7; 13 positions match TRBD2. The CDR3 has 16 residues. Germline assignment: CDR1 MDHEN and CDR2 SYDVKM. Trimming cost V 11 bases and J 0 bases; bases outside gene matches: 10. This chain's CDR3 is CASKGTSGAHSYEQYF. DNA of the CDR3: TGTGCCTCCAAAGGGACTAGCGGGGCCCACTCCTACGAGCAGTACTTC.